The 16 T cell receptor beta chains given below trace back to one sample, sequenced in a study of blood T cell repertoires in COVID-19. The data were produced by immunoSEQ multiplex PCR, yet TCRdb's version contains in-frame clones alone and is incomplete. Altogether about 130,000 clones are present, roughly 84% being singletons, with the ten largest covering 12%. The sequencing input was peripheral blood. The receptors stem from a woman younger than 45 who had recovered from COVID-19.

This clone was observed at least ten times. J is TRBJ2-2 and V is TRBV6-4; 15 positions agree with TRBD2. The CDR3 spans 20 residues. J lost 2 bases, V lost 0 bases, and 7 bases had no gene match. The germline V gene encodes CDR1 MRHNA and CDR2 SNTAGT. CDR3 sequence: CASSDSPGLAGGLNTGELFF. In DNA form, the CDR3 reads TGTGCCAGCAGTGACTCCCCTGGACTAGCGGGGGGGTTAAACACCGGGGAGCTGTTTTTT.

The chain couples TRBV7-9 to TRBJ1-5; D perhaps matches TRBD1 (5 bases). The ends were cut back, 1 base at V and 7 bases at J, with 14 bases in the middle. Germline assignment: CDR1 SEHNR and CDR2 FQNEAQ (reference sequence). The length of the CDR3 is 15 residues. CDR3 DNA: TGTGCCAGCAGCTTAGATGGGCAGGGTGGGCAGCCCCAGCATTTT. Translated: CASSLDGQGGQPQHF.

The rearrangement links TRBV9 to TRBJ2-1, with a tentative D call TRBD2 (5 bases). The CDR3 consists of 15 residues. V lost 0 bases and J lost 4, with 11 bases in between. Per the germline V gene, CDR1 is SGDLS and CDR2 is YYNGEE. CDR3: CASSVGGNAYNEQFF. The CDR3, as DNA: TGTGCCAGCAGCGTAGGAGGGAACGCATACAATGAGCAGTTCTTC.

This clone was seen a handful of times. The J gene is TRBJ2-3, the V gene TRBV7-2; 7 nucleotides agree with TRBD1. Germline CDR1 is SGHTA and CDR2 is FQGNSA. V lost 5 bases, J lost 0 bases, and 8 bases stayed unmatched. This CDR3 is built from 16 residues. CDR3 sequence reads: CASSLYRGTSTDTQYF. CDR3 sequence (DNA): TGTGCCAGCAGCCTCTACAGGGGAACTAGCACAGATACGCAGTATTTT.

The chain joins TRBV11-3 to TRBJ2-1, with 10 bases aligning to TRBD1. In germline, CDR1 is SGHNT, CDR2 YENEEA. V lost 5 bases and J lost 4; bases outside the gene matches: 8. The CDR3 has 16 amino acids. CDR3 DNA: TGTGCCAGCAGCAAAGGGCTGGGACAGGGGTACAATGAGCAGTTCTTC. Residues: CASSKGLGQGYNEQFF.

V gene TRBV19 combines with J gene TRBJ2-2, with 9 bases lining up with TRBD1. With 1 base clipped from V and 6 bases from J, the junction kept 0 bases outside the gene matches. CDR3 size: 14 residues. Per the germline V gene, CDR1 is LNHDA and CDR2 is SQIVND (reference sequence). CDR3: CASSIGTGAGELFF. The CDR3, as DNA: TGTGCCAGTAGTATAGGGACAGGGGCCGGGGAGCTGTTTTTT.

DNA of the CDR3: TGTGCCAGCAGCAAAACCGGGACTAGCGGGAGGGCTTCGGAGACCCAGTACTTC. This encodes CASSKTGTSGRASETQYF. This rearrangement joins TRBV4-2 to TRBJ2-5; 16 bases match TRBD2. The CDR3 has 18 residues. The junction had 11 bases not matched to a gene; V was cut back by 5 bases and J by 5 bases. Per the germline V gene, CDR1 is LGHNA and CDR2 is YNFKEQ.

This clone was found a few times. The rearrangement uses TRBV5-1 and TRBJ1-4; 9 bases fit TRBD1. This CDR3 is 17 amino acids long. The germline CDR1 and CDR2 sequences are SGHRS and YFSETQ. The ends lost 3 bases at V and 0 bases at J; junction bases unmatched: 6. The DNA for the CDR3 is TGCGCCAGCAGCTCCGGGACAGGGTATACAACTAATGAAAAACTGTTTTTT. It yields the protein CASSSGTGYTTNEKLFF.

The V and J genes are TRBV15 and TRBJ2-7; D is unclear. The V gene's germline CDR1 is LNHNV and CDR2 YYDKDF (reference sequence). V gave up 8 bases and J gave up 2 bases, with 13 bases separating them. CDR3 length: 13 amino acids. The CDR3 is CATRPTPTYEQYF. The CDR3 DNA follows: TGTGCCACCCGTCCCACCCCTACCTACGAGCAGTACTTC.

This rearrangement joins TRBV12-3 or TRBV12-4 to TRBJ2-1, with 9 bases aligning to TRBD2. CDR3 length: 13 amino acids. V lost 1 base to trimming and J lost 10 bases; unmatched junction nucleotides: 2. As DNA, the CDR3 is TGTGCCAGCAGTTTAGGGACTAGCGCCGAGCAGTTCTTC. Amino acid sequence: CASSLGTSAEQFF.

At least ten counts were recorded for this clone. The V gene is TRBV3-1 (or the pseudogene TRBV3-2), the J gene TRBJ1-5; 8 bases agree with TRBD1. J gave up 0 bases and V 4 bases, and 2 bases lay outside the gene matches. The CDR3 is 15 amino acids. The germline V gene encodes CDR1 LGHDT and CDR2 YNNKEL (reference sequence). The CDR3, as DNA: TGTGCCAGCAGCCGGACAGGGAATAGCAATCAGCCCCAGCATTTT. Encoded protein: CASSRTGNSNQPQHF.

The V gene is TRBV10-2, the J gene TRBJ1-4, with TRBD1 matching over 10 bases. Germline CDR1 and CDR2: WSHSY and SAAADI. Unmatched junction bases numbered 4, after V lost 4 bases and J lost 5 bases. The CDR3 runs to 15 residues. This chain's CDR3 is CASSGGTGVNEKLFF. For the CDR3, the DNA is TGCGCCAGCAGTGGAGGGACAGGGGTGAATGAAAAACTGTTTTTT.

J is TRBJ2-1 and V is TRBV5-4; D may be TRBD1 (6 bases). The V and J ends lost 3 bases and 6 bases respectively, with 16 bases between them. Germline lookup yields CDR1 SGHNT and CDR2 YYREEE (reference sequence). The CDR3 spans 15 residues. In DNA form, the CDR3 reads TGTGCCAGCAGCTCGGTGGGGGCGGCGGGCAATGAGCAGTTCTTC. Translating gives CASSSVGAAGNEQFF.

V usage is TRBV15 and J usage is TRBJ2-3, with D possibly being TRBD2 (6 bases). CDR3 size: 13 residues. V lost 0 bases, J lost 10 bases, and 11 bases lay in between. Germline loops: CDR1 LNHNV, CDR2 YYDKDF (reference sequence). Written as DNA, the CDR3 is TGTGCCACCAGCAGAGATCCCCCGGGGGCGCAGTATTTT. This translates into CATSRDPPGAQYF.

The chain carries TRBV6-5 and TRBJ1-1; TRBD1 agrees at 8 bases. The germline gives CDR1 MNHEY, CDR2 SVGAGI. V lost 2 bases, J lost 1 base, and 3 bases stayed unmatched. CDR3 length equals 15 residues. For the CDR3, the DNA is TGTGCCAGCAGTTACGGGGGACAGGCGAACACTGAAGCTTTCTTT. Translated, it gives CASSYGGQANTEAFF.

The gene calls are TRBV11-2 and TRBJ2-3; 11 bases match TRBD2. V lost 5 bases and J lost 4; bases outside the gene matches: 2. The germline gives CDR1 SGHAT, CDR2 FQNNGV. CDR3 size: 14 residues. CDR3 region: CASSPTSGADTQYF. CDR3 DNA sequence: TGTGCCAGCAGCCCGACTAGCGGGGCAGATACGCAGTATTTT.